The 20 T cell receptor beta chains below were found in one sample sequenced in a study of T cell clusters in autoimmune cytopenias. Approximately 36,000 genome equivalents of blood DNA were amplified for TRB. TRB rearrangements were amplified by touch-down multiplex PCR with mixed TRB-A/B primers. TCRdb reprocessed the multiplex PCR reads, with one entry per CDR3 protein and no DNA. The sample shows roughly 5,000 distinct CDR3 sequences, and roughly 5% sits with its ten largest clones. Sequenced input: peripheral blood. These receptors were taken from a human donor with an autoimmune cytopenia or autoimmune hepatitis (not recorded which).

V is TRBV20-1 and J is TRBJ2-1; with no DNA, the TCRdb D assignment of TRBD2 cannot be verified. This CDR3 comprises 13 residues. Per germline, CDR1 DFQATT and CDR2 SNEGSKA (reference sequence). The CDR3 here is CSAPSGYHNEQFF.

The V call is TRBV7-9, the J call TRBJ1-5; there is no DNA to check the TCRdb D call of TRBD1. Germline CDR1 is SEHNR and CDR2 is FQNEAQ (reference sequence). There are 17 residues in the CDR3. CDR3 protein: CASSLSGGQGSNQPQHF.

The J gene is TRBJ1-1, the V gene TRBV20-1; with no DNA, the TCRdb D assignment of TRBD1 cannot be verified. Looked up from germline, CDR1 is DFQATT and CDR2 is SNEGSKA (reference sequence). This CDR3 contains 11 residues. CDR3 residues: CSAGQGAEAFF.

The V and J genes are TRBV4-3 and TRBJ1-6; TCRdb proposes TRBD1, but this gene call is untestable without DNA. CDR1 is LGHNA, CDR2 YSLEER, per germline. The CDR3 sequence is 17 residues long. CDR3: CASSQALGGGLDSPLHF.

This clonotype counts as medium-sized by frequency. The rearrangement uses TRBV6-2 or TRBV6-3 and TRBJ2-3. Germline loops: CDR1 MNHEY, CDR2 SVGEGT. This CDR3 is 17 amino acids long. CDR3: CASSYSANFAVPDTQYF.

The J gene is TRBJ2-7, the V gene TRBV20-1; the TCRdb call, TRBD1, lacks DNA for checking. The CDR3 loop spans 15 amino acids. The V gene's germline CDR1 is DFQATT and CDR2 SNEGSKA (reference sequence). Here the CDR3 reads CSARFPGTSVYEQYF.

The genes are TRBV5-6 and TRBJ1-6; TCRdb designates TRBD1, a call that cannot be tested without DNA. Germline CDR1 and CDR2: SGHDT and YYEEEE. CDR3 size: 15 residues. The CDR3 here is CASSLGDRVNSPLHF. The full variable domain, its missing parts supplied by reference TRBV5-6 and TRBJ1-6, is DAGVTQSPTHLIKTRGQQVTLRCSPKSGHDTVSWYQQALGQGPQFIFQYYEEEERQRGNFPDRFSGHQFPNYSSELNVNALLLGDSALYLCASSLGDRVNSPLHFGNGTRLTVT.

In terms of frequency, this clonotype is medium-sized. V is TRBV15 and J is TRBJ2-7. Per the germline V gene, CDR1 is LNHNV and CDR2 is YYDKDF (reference sequence). The CDR3 contains 14 residues. CDR3: CATSRRFADYEQYF.

The V call is TRBV20-1, the J call TRBJ2-6; the D call from TCRdb, TRBD1, cannot be confirmed without DNA. The CDR3 contains 16 residues. Germline loops: CDR1 DFQATT, CDR2 SNEGSKA (reference sequence). CDR3 residues: CSARGPKRGGANVLTF.

V is TRBV20-1 and J is TRBJ1-2. CDR3 length: 13 amino acids. In germline, CDR1 is DFQATT, CDR2 SNEGSKA (reference sequence). CDR3 protein: CSAGIRSNYGYTF.

This clonotype is called medium-sized (0.01 to 0.1%) based on its frequency. This sequence joins TRBV19 and TRBJ1-5; the TCRdb call, TRBD1, lacks DNA for checking. Germline V gene lookup returns CDR1 LNHDA and CDR2 SQIVND (reference sequence). This CDR3 has 13 residues. CDR3 residues: CASSIGVGRPQHF. The variable domain in full, completed from reference TRBV19 and TRBJ1-5, reads DGGITQSPKYLFRKEGQNVTLSCEQNLNHDAMYWYRQDPGQGLRLIYYSQIVNDFQKGDIAEGYSVSREKKESFPLTVTSAQKNPTAFYLCASSIGVGRPQHFGDGTRLSIL.

This chain joins TRBV27 and TRBJ2-7; TCRdb designates TRBD2, a call that cannot be tested without DNA. The CDR3 consists of 20 residues. Per the germline V gene, CDR1 is MNHEY and CDR2 is SMNVEV (reference sequence). CDR3 sequence reads: CASSLYSISLAGGGSYEQYF.

The chain couples TRBV7-3 to TRBJ2-5; TCRdb's D call of TRBD1 is untestable without DNA. From germline, CDR1 is SGHTA and CDR2 FQGTGA. This CDR3 has 14 residues. The CDR3 sequence: CASSSPGFEETQYF.

In terms of frequency, this clonotype is medium-sized. The chain has TRBV6-5 and TRBJ2-7; TCRdb picks TRBD1, but there is no DNA to check that call. The CDR3 covers 13 residues. The germline V gene has CDR1 MNHEY and CDR2 SVGAGI. CDR3 amino acids: CASRRDRTYEQYF.

This sequence joins TRBV11-1 and TRBJ1-2; TCRdb gives TRBD1 as the D gene, but with no DNA this cannot be confirmed. The germline V gene has CDR1 SGHAT and CDR2 FQDESV (reference sequence). CDR3 length: 14 amino acids. Here the CDR3 reads CASSSGQGGYGYTF.

The chain carries TRBV6-5 and TRBJ1-6; with no DNA, the TCRdb D assignment of TRBD1 cannot be verified. Germline CDR1 is MNHEY and CDR2 is SVGAGI. The CDR3 spans 20 residues. The CDR3 sequence is CASSRRQAGTRPLHNSPLHF.

This chain links TRBV6-6 with TRBJ2-2; the D call of TRBD2 rests on TCRdb alone, since no DNA is present to check it. CDR3 size: 17 residues. Germline lookup yields CDR1 MNHNY and CDR2 SVGAGI (reference sequence). CDR3 loop: CASSKFIGHGGTGELFF.

This chain uses TRBV4-3 with TRBJ2-7. Germline CDR1 LGHNA, CDR2 YSLEER. This CDR3 has 15 amino acids. CDR3: CASSQVATGPYEQYF.

Frequency places this clonotype as medium-sized. The CDR3 loop is CASSTGYGYTF. The J gene is TRBJ1-2, the V gene TRBV27. The CDR3 spans 11 residues. Germline CDR1 and CDR2: MNHEY and SMNVEV (reference sequence).

The chain uses TRBV7-2 and TRBJ1-3; TCRdb picks TRBD1, but there is no DNA to check that call. In germline, CDR1 is SGHTA, CDR2 FQGNSA. The CDR3 contains 15 residues. CDR3 sequence reads: CASSLARGSGNTIYF.